Listed below are T cell receptor beta chains from one sample, sequenced in a study of blood T cell repertoires in COVID-19. Libraries were prepared by immunoSEQ multiplex PCR; TCRdb keeps only in-frame clonotypes and omits some of them. The sample holds 180,000 or so clones, around 85% seen once. The sequenced sample consisted of peripheral blood. All receptors come from a man in his 60s who had recovered from COVID-19. Each CDR3 is given with its conserved first and last residue. D genes are given only for firm matches.

J | V | D | DNA | CDR3
TRBJ1-1 | TRBV6-5 | NA | TGTGCCACAGAGGACAGAACAAACACTGAAGCTTTCTTT | CATEDRTNTEAFF
TRBJ1-2 | TRBV7-2 | NA | TGTGCCAGCAGCTTGGGAGGGAAAACTAACTATGGCTACACCTTC | CASSLGGKTNYGYTF
TRBJ1-5 | TRBV9 | TRBD1 | TGTGCCAGCAGCGGAGGGACAGGGGTGAATCAGCCCCAGCATTTT | CASSGGTGVNQPQHF
TRBJ2-5 | TRBV6-5 | TRBD2 | TGTGCCAGCGCCCCTCTAGCGGGGGCTCAAGAGACCCAGTACTTC | CASAPLAGAQETQYF
TRBJ2-5 | TRBV5-1 | NA | TGCGCCAGCAGCCTCCGGACAGCCGAAGAGACCCAGTACTTC | CASSLRTAEETQYF
TRBJ1-2 | TRBV7-2 | TRBD1 | TGTGCCAGCAGCTTGCGTAGGGGGCCTAACTATGGCTACACCTTC | CASSLRRGPNYGYTF
TRBJ1-1 | TRBV5-1 | NA | TGCGCCAGCAGCTCAGAGGGGGTGGGAGCTGAAGCTTTCTTT | CASSSEGVGAEAFF
TRBJ1-2 | TRBV5-1 | NA | TGCGCCAGCAGCTTGCGGAGGGATAACTATGGCTACACCTTC | CASSLRRDNYGYTF
TRBJ1-4 | TRBV15 | NA | TGTGCCACCAGCAGAGATCGGGATGCAACTAATGAAAAACTGTTTTTT | CATSRDRDATNEKLFF
TRBJ1-1 | TRBV20-1 | NA | TGCAGTGCTAGTTCCCCTTCTTTGACGGGTAACACTGAAGCTTTCTTT | CSASSPSLTGNTEAFF
TRBJ1-1 | TRBV27 | NA | TGTGCCAGCAGCCGCGGGTGGTCGTTCACTATGAACACTGAAGCTTTCTTT | CASSRGWSFTMNTEAFF
TRBJ1-1 | TRBV11-1 | NA | TGTGCCAGCAGCTTAGGGCAGAACACTGAAGCTTTCTTT | CASSLGQNTEAFF
TRBJ2-7 | TRBV4-2 | TRBD1 | TGTGCCAGCAGCCCTGCGCAGGGGGTCCCAACCTACGAGCAGTACTTC | CASSPAQGVPTYEQYF
TRBJ1-2 | TRBV11-2 | NA | TGTGCCAGCAGCCGAGGGACTGACTATGGCTACACCTTC | CASSRGTDYGYTF